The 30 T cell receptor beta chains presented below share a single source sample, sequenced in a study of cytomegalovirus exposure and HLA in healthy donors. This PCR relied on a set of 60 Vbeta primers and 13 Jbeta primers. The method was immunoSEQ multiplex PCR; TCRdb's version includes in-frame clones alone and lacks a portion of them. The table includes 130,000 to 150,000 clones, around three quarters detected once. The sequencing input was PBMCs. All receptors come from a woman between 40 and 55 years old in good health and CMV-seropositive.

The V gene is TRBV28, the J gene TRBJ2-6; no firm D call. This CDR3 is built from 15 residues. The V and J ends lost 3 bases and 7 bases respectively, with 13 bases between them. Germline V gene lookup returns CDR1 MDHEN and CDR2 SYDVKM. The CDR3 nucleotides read TGTGCCAGCAGTTTTACCGGTCTCGAAGCCAACGTCCTGACTTTC. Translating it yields CASSFTGLEANVLTF.

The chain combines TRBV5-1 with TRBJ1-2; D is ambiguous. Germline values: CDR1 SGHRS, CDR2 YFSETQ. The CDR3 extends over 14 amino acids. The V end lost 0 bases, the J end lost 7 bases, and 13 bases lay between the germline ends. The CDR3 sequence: CASSLEAGISGYTF. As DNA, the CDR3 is TGCGCCAGCAGCTTGGAGGCAGGAATCAGTGGCTACACCTTC.

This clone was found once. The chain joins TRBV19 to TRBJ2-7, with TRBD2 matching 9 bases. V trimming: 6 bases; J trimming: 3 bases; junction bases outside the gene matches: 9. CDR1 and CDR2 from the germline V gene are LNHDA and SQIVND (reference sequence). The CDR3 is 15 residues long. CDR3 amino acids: CASRFAGGPVYEQYF. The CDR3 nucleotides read TGTGCCAGTAGATTCGCGGGGGGGCCAGTCTACGAGCAGTACTTC. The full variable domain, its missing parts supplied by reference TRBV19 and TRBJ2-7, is DGGITQSPKYLFRKEGQNVTLSCEQNLNHDAMYWYRQDPGQGLRLIYYSQIVNDFQKGDIAEGYSVSREKKESFPLTVTSAQKNPTAFYLCASRFAGGPVYEQYFGPGTRLTVT.

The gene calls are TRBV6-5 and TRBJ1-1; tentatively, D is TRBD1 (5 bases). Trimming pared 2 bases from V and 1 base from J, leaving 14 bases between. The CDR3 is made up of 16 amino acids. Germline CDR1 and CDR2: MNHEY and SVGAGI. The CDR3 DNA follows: TGTGCCAGCAGTTACGCAATAACCGACAGGAACACTGAAGCTTTCTTT. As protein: CASSYAITDRNTEAFF.

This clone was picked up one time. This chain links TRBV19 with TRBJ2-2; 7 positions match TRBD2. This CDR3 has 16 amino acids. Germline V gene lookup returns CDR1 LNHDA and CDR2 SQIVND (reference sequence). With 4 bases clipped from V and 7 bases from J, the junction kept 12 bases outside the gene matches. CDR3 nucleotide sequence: TGTGCCAGTAGTAACCCCCCCAGCGGGGTGAACGGGGAGCTGTTTTTT. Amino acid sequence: CASSNPPSGVNGELFF.

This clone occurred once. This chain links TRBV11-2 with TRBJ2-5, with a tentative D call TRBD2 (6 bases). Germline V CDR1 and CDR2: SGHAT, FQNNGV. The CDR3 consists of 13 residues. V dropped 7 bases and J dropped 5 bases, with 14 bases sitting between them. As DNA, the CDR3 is TGTGCCAGCACCCCCGGTCTAGCGGAGACCCAGTACTTC. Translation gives CASTPGLAETQYF. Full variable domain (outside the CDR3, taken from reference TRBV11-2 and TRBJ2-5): EAGVAQSPRYKIIEKRQSVAFWCNPISGHATLYWYQQILGQGPKLLIQFQNNGVVDDSQLPKDRFSAERLKGVDSTLKIQPAKLEDSAVYLCASTPGLAETQYFGPGTRLLVL.

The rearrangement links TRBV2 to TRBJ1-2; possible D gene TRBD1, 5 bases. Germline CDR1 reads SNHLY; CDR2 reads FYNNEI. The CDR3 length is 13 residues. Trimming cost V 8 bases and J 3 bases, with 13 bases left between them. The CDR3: CASLSTEYYGYTF. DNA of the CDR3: TGTGCCAGCTTGTCGACAGAGTACTATGGCTACACCTTC.

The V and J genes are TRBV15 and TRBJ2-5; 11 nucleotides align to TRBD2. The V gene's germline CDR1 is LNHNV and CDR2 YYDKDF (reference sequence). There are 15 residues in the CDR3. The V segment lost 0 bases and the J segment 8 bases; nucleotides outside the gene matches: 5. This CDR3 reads CATSRDTSGGKTQYF. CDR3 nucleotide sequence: TGTGCCACCAGCAGAGACACTAGCGGGGGCAAAACCCAGTACTTC.

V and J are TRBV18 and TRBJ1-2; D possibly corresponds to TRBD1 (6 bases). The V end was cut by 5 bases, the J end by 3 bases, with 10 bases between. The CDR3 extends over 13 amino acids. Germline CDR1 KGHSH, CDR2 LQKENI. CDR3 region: CASSEGQYYGYTF. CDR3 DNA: TGTGCCAGCTCAGAAGGACAGTACTATGGCTACACCTTC.

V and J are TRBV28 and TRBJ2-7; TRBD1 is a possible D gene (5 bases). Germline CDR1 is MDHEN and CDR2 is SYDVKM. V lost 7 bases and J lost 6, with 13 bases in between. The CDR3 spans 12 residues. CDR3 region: CASTGSRAEQYF. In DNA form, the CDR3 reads TGTGCCAGCACAGGGTCCCGGGCCGAGCAGTACTTC.

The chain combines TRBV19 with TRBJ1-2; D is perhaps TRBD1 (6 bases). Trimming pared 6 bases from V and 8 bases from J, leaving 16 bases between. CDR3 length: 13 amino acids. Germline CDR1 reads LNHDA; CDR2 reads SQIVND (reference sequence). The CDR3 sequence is CASSVGGLRGYTF. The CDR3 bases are TGTGCCAGTAGCGTCGGGGGGCTAAGGGGCTACACCTTC.

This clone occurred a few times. The CDR3 nucleotides read TGTGCCAGCAGTCGGACAGGGCTCCATGAGCAGTTCTTC. Residues: CASSRTGLHEQFF. The V gene is TRBV6-5, the J gene TRBJ2-1, with 8 positions matching TRBD1. The junction had 5 bases not matched to a gene; V was cut back by 5 bases and J by 8 bases. The CDR3 sequence is 13 residues long. The germline gives CDR1 MNHEY, CDR2 SVGAGI.

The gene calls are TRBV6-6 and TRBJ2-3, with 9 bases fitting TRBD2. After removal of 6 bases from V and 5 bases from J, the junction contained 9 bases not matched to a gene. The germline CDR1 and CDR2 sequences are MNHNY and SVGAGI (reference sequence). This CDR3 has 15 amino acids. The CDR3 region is CASSSRAGGGDTQYF. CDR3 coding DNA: TGTGCCAGCAGCAGTCGGGCGGGGGGGGGAGATACGCAGTATTTT.

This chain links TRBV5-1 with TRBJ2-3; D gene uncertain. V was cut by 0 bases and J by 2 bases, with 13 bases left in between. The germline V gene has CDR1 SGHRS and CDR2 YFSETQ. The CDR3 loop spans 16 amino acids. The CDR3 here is CASSLVFEQITDTQYF. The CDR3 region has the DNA TGCGCCAGCAGCTTGGTATTTGAACAGATCACAGATACGCAGTATTTT.

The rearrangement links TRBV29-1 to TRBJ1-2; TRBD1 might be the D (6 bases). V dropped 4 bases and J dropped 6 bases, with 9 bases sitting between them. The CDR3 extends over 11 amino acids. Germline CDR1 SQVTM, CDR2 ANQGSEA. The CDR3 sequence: CSVGGLNGYTF. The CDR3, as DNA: TGCAGCGTTGGGGGGCTGAATGGCTACACCTTC.

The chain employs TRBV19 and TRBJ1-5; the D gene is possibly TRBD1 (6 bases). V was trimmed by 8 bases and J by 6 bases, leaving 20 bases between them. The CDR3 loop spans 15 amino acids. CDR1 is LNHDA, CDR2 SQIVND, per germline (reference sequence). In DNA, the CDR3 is TGTGCCAGTCACTCCGTCGGACAGAGGGGTCAGCCCCAGCATTTT. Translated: CASHSVGQRGQPQHF. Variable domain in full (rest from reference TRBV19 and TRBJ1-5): DGGITQSPKYLFRKEGQNVTLSCEQNLNHDAMYWYRQDPGQGLRLIYYSQIVNDFQKGDIAEGYSVSREKKESFPLTVTSAQKNPTAFYLCASHSVGQRGQPQHFGDGTRLSIL.

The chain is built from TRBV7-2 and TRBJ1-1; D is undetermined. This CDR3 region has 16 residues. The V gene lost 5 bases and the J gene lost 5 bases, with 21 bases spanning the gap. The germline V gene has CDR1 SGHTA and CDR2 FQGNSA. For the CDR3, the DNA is TGTGCCAGCAGCCCCAGGTCCCTCCTACTAGAAACTGAAGCTTTCTTT. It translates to CASSPRSLLLETEAFF. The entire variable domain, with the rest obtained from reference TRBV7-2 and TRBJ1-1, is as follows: GAGVSQSPSNKVTEKGKDVELRCDPISGHTALYWYRQSLGQGLEFLIYFQGNSAPDKSGLPSDRFSAERTGGSVSTLTIQRTQQEDSAVYLCASSPRSLLLETEAFFGQGTRLTVV.

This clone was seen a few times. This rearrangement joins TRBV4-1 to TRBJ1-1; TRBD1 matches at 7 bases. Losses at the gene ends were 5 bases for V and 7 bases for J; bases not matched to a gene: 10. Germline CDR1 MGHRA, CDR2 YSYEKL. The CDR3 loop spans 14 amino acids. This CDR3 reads CASSAIIRDSEAFF. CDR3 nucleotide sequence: TGCGCCAGCAGCGCGATAATCCGGGACAGTGAAGCTTTCTTT.

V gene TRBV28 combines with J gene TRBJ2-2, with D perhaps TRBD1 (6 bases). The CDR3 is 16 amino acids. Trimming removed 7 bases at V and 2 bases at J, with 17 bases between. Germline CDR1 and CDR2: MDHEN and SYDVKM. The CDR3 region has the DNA TGTGCCAGCATGAATTTAGGGGGTTCAAACACCGGGGAGCTGTTTTTT. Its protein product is CASMNLGGSNTGELFF. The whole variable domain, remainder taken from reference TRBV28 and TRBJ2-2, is DVKVTQSSRYLVKRTGEKVFLECVQDMDHENMFWYRQDPGLGLRLIYFSYDVKMKEKGDIPEGYSVSREKKERFSLILESASTNQTSMYLCASMNLGGSNTGELFFGEGSRLTVL.

DNA for the CDR3: TGTGCCAGCAGCTTAGCCCCGGGTAGCGGGGGCTACGAGCAGTACTTC. It translates to CASSLAPGSGGYEQYF. The chain has TRBV7-2 and TRBJ2-7, with 9 bases fitting TRBD2. The V gene end was trimmed by 0 bases and the J gene end by 3 bases; junction bases not matched to a gene: 6. Per the germline V gene, CDR1 is SGHTA and CDR2 is FQGNSA. The CDR3 sequence is 16 residues long.

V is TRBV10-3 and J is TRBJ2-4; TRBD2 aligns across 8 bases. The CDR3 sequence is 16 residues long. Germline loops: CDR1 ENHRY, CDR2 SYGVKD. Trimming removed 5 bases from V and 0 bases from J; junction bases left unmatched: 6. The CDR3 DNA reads TGTGCCATCAGTAGCGGGGGTTTACTAGCCAAAAACATTCAGTACTTC. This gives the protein CAISSGGLLAKNIQYF.

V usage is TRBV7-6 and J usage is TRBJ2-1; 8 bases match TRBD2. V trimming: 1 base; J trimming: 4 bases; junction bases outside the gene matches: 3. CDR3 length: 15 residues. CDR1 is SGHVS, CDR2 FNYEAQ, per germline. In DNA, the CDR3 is TGTGCCAGCAGCTTAGTAGCGGGGACTTACAATGAGCAGTTCTTC. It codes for CASSLVAGTYNEQFF.

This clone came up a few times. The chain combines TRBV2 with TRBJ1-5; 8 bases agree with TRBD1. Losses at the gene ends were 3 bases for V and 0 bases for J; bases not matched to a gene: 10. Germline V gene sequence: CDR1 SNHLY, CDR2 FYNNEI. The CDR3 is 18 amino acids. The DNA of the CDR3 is TGTGCCAGCAGTGAGAGGGAGGGCGACAGGGGTAGCAATCAGCCCCAGCATTTT. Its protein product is CASSEREGDRGSNQPQHF.

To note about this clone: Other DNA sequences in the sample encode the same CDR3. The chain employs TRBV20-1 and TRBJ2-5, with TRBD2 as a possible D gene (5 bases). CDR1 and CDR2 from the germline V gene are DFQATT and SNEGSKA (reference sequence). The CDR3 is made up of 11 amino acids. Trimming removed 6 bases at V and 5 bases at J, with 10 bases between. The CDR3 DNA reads TGCAGTGCAACCGGCGGGGAGACCCAGTACTTC. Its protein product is CSATGGETQYF.

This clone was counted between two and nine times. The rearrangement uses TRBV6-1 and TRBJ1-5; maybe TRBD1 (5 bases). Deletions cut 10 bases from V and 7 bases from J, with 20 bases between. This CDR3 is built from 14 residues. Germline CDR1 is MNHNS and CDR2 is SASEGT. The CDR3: CATYPGGRGQPQHF. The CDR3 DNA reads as TGTGCCACCTACCCGGGGGGACGGGGGCAGCCCCAGCATTTT.

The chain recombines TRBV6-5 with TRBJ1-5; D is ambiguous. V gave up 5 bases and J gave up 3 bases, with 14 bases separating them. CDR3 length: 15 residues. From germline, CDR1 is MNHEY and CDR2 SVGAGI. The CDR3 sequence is CASSGIREFNQPQHF. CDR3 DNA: TGTGCCAGCAGTGGAATCCGGGAGTTCAATCAGCCCCAGCATTTT.

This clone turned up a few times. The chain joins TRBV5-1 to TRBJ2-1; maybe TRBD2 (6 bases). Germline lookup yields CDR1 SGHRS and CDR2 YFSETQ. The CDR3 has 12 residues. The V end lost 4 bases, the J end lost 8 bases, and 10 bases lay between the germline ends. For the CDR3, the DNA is TGCGCCAGCAGCCCCCCGGGGGATGAGCAGTTCTTC. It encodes CASSPPGDEQFF.

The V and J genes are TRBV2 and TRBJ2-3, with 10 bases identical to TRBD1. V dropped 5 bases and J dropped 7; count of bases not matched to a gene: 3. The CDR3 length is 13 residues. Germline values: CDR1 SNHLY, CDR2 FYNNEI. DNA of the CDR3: TGTGCCAGCAGTACGGACAGGGGGAATACGCAGTATTTT. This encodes CASSTDRGNTQYF. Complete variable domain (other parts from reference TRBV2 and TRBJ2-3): EPEVTQTPSHQVTQMGQEVILRCVPISNHLYFYWYRQILGQKVEFLVSFYNNEISEKSEIFDDQFSVERPDGSNFTLKIRSTKLEDSAMYFCASSTDRGNTQYFGPGTRLTVL.

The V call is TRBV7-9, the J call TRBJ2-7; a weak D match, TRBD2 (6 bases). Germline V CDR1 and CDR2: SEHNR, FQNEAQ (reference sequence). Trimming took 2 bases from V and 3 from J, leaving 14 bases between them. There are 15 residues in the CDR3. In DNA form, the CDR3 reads TGTGCCAGCAGCTTATCCGGGACTCAGATCTACGAGCAGTACTTC. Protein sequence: CASSLSGTQIYEQYF.

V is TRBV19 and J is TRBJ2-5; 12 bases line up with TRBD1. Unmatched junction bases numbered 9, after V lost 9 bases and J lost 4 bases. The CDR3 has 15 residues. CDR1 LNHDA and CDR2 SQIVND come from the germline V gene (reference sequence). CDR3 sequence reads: CASSGDRGRGETQYF. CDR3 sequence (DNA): TGTGCCAGCAGTGGGGACAGGGGGCGGGGAGAGACCCAGTACTTC.